This TCR beta chain was retrieved from a study of beta chain features in type 1 diabetes. Overall study results and limits: HLA influence on TCRB rearrangement stayed unresolved here. Researchers reported that naive, central memory and Treg TCRB repertoires appeared more similar in patients than in healthy donors.

Germline CDR1 and CDR2: LGHNA and YSLEER. V lost 1 base and J 4 bases, leaving 13 bases between the germline ends. The CDR3 is 15 residues long. On this clone: Its antigen is currently unknown.

The investigators reverse transcribed all of the isolated RNA, so they sequenced expressed TCRB transcripts. Approximately 3.7 million reads per sample on average were obtained from naive, central memory and regulatory T cell samples. The table came from immunoSEQ multiplex PCR; TCRdb's copy has only in-frame clones and leaves some out. The sample yields over 120,000 clones, 9% to 9.5% seen once. The J gene is TRBJ1-2, the V gene TRBV4-3, with D perhaps matching TRBD1 (5 bases). The receptor comes from a man younger than 35 in good health. The sample taken for sequencing was central memory CD4+ T cells from blood. The CDR3 spells CASSQVGQGGYGYTF. As DNA, the CDR3 is TGCGCCAGCAGCCAAGTGGGGCAGGGAGGCTATGGCTACACCTTC.